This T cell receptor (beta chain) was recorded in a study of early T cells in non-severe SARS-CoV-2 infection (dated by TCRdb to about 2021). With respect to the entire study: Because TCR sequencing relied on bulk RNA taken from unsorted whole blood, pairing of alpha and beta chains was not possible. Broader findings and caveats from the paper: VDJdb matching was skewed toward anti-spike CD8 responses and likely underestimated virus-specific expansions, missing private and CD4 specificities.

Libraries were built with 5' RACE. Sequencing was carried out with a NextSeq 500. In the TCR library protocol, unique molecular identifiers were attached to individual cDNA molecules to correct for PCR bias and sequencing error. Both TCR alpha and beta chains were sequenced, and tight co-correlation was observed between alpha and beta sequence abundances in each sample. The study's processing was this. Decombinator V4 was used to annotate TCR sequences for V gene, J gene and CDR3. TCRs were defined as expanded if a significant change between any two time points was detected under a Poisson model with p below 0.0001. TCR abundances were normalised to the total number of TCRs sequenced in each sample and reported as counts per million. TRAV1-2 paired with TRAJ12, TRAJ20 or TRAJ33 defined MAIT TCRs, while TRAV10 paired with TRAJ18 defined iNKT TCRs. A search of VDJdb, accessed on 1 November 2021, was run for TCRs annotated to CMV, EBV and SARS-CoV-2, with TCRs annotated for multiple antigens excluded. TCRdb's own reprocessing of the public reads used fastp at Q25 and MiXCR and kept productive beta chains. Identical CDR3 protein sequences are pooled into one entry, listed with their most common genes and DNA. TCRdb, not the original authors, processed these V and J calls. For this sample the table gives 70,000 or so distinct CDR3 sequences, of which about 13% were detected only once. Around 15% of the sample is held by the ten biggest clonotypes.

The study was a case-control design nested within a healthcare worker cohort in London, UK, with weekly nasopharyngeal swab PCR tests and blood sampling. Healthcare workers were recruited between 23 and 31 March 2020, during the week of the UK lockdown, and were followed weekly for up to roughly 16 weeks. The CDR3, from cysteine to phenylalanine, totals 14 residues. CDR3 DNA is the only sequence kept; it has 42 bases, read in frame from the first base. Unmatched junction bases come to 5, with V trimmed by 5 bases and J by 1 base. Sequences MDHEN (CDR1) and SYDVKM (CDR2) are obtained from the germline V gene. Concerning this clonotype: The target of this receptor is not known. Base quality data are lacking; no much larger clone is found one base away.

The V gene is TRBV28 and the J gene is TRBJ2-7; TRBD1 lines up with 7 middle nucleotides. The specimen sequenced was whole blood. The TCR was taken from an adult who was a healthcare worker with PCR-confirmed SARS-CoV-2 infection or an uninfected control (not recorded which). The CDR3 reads CASSRYRGSYEQYF. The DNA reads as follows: TGTGCCAGCAGTCGATACAGGGGTTCCTACGAGCAGTACTTC.